The rows below give T cell receptor beta chains drawn from one sample of a study of cytomegalovirus exposure and HLA in healthy donors. Measured with immunoSEQ multiplex PCR; TCRdb has only the in-frame clones, and not every one. The table includes around 130,000 clones, over 75% detected once. Sample: PBMCs. The receptors come from a woman aged 18-35 years in good health and CMV-seronegative. Each CDR3 is given with its conserved first and last residue. D genes are given only for firm matches. The size field is filled for only some rows; it gives once, few, many or a size class.

clone_size j_call v_call d_call cdr3_aa cdr3_nt
NA TRBJ2-7 TRBV18 NA CASSAGARVISYEQYF TGTGCCAGCTCAGCCGGCGCTCGGGTTATCTCCTACGAGCAGTACTTC
NA TRBJ2-5 TRBV29-1 TRBD1 CSVGGTGQETQYF TGCAGCGTTGGGGGGACAGGACAAGAGACCCAGTACTTC
once TRBJ1-1 TRBV4-2 TRBD1 CASSHGTDRDTEAFF TGTGCCAGCAGCCACGGAACGGACAGGGATACTGAAGCTTTCTTT
NA TRBJ1-2 TRBV4-2 TRBD1 CASSPGEGGPRGYTF TGTGCCAGCAGCCCGGGTGAAGGGGGCCCCCGTGGCTACACCTTC
once TRBJ2-6 TRBV4-2 NA CASSQESGRGSGANVLTF TGTGCCAGCAGCCAAGAAAGTGGACGGGGCTCTGGGGCCAACGTCCTGACTTTC
NA TRBJ1-1 TRBV2 NA CASSEYIDTTAFF TGTGCCAGCAGTGAATATATCGACACAACAGCTTTCTTT
once TRBJ2-5 TRBV7-9 TRBD2 CASSLSASGSQYF TGTGCCAGCAGCTTATCGGCTAGCGGGAGCCAGTACTTC
NA TRBJ1-2 TRBV6-6 NA CASSVEGYGYTF TGTGCCAGCAGCGTGGAGGGCTATGGCTACACCTTC
NA TRBJ1-5 TRBV2 TRBD1 CASSQTGWQPQHF TGTGCCAGCAGTCAGACAGGGTGGCAGCCCCAGCATTTT
NA TRBJ1-2 TRBV19 NA CASSSKAGDWGYTF TGTGCCAGTAGCTCTAAGGCGGGGGATTGGGGCTACACCTTC
NA TRBJ1-5 TRBV28 NA CASRPGLGRNQPQHF TGTGCCAGCCGACCGGGACTAGGGAGAAATCAGCCCCAGCATTTT
NA TRBJ1-3 TRBV30 NA CAWRVAGPSSGNTIYF TGTGCCTGGAGGGTGGCGGGCCCGAGCTCTGGAAACACCATATATTTT
NA TRBJ1-2 TRBV29-1 NA CSARPDQTGLGGYTF TGCAGCGCTCGCCCCGACCAAACAGGTTTGGGTGGCTACACCTTC
NA TRBJ1-1 TRBV18 TRBD1 CASSPLPRGPGTEAFF TGTGCCAGCTCACCGCTCCCCAGGGGGCCAGGCACTGAAGCTTTCTTT
NA TRBJ2-2 TRBV18 NA CASSRTGFANTGELFF TGTGCCAGCTCACGTACAGGGTTCGCGAACACCGGGGAGCTGTTTTTT
NA TRBJ1-2 TRBV23-1 NA CASSQSPVSYGYTF TGCGCCAGCAGTCAATCCCCAGTAAGCTATGGCTACACCTTC
NA TRBJ2-7 TRBV27 TRBD1 CASSLTGGGNEQYF TGTGCCAGCAGTTTAACAGGGGGCGGGAACGAGCAGTACTTC
few TRBJ1-2 TRBV5-1 NA CASSLMTPENYGYTF TGCGCCAGCAGCTTGATGACTCCGGAGAACTATGGCTACACCTTC
NA TRBJ2-7 TRBV11-2 NA CASSLVWPGKIYEQYF TGTGCCAGCAGCTTAGTATGGCCGGGGAAAATCTACGAGCAGTACTTC
NA TRBJ1-1 TRBV5-1 NA CASSLIEGGTEAFF TGCGCCAGCAGCTTGATTGAAGGAGGCACTGAAGCTTTCTTT
once TRBJ1-6 TRBV20-1 NA CSSPGPGPLHF TGCAGTTCCCCCGGGCCGGGGCCCCTCCACTTT
NA TRBJ2-1 TRBV6-5 NA CASSTAQGFDEQFF TGTGCCAGCAGCACCGCTCAGGGCTTCGATGAGCAGTTCTTC
NA TRBJ1-3 TRBV6-1 TRBD1 CASRRVTGAGNTIYF TGTGCCAGCAGGCGGGTTACAGGGGCTGGAAACACCATATATTTT
NA TRBJ2-7 TRBV11-3 NA CASSLRELLGVPYEQYF TGTGCCAGCAGCTTAAGGGAGCTGCTGGGTGTTCCCTACGAGCAGTACTTC
NA TRBJ2-7 TRBV6-5 TRBD2 CASSSRLAGFYEQYF TGTGCCAGCAGTTCGCGACTAGCGGGCTTCTACGAGCAGTACTTC
NA TRBJ2-1 TRBV5-1 NA CASSPGFGGGGEDEQFF TGCGCCAGCAGCCCTGGTTTTGGGGGAGGTGGCGAGGATGAGCAGTTCTTC
once TRBJ1-1 TRBV6-6 NA CASILKTGPTNTEAFF TGTGCCAGCATCCTCAAAACAGGGCCGACGAACACTGAAGCTTTCTTT
NA TRBJ2-7 TRBV6-4 TRBD1 CASSKDREDEQYF TGTGCCAGCAGCAAGGACAGGGAAGACGAGCAGTACTTC
NA TRBJ1-1 TRBV6-1 NA CASSERGGWGTEAFF TGTGCCAGCAGTGAGCGGGGGGGGTGGGGCACTGAAGCTTTCTTT
NA TRBJ1-2 TRBV6-5 NA CASTYARGYGYTF TGTGCCAGCACCTACGCTCGCGGCTATGGCTACACCTTC
NA TRBJ2-7 TRBV6-5 NA CASTPTRGLVYEQYF TGTGCCAGCACCCCGACGAGGGGGTTGGTCTACGAGCAGTACTTC
NA TRBJ2-7 TRBV11-3 TRBD1 CASSSRDSSYEQYF TGTGCCAGCAGCTCCCGGGACAGCTCCTACGAGCAGTACTTC
once TRBJ2-2 TRBV2 NA CASRRTNTGELFF TGTGCCAGCAGGAGAACGAACACCGGGGAGCTGTTTTTT
NA TRBJ2-3 TRBV9 NA CASSVGGTTYSTDTQYF TGTGCCAGCAGCGTAGGGGGCACGACATATAGCACAGATACGCAGTATTTT
NA TRBJ1-1 TRBV6-5 NA CASSYSSGRNTEAFF TGTGCCAGCAGTTACTCATCAGGGCGGAACACTGAAGCTTTCTTT
NA TRBJ2-5 TRBV7-9 NA CASSDPGLLGETQYF TGTGCCAGCAGCGACCCGGGTCTACTTGGAGAGACCCAGTACTTC
NA TRBJ1-4 TRBV19 NA CASTQKGAIGEKLFF TGTGCCAGTACCCAGAAAGGGGCCATAGGAGAAAAACTGTTTTTT
NA TRBJ2-7 TRBV19 NA CASSEGDLYEQYF TGTGCCAGTAGTGAGGGAGACCTTTACGAGCAGTACTTC
NA TRBJ2-3 TRBV29-1 TRBD2 CSVRRGGTDTQYF TGCAGCGTCCGTCGGGGGGGCACAGATACGCAGTATTTT
NA TRBJ2-2 TRBV7-2 NA CASSPGLYTGELFF TGTGCCAGCAGCCCGGGACTCTACACCGGGGAGCTGTTTTTT
NA TRBJ1-5 TRBV10-2 TRBD1 CASSRDRSSNQPQHF TGCGCCAGCAGTCGGGACAGAAGTAGCAATCAGCCCCAGCATTTT
NA TRBJ1-6 TRBV11-3 NA CASSLGQRSSYNSPLHF TGTGCCAGCAGCTTAGGGCAGAGGAGCTCCTATAATTCACCCCTCCACTTT
NA TRBJ2-3 TRBV5-1 TRBD2 CASSLGLAGGVGDTQYF TGCGCCAGCAGCCTAGGACTAGCGGGAGGGGTCGGAGATACGCAGTATTTT
few TRBJ1-5 TRBV18 NA CASSPKGVGGNQPQHF TGTGCCAGCTCACCAAAGGGAGTGGGTGGCAATCAGCCCCAGCATTTT
NA TRBJ2-1 TRBV2 TRBD2 CASTAGGTGEQFF TGTGCCAGCACGGCGGGAGGGACCGGTGAGCAGTTCTTC
NA TRBJ1-1 TRBV28 NA CASSPHLFVNTEAFF TGTGCCAGCAGTCCTCACCTATTCGTGAACACTGAAGCTTTCTTT
NA TRBJ1-5 TRBV7-2 NA CASSLVGQPYQPQHF TGTGCCAGCAGCTTAGTAGGACAGCCTTATCAGCCCCAGCATTTT
NA TRBJ2-3 TRBV5-1 TRBD2 CASSYGTSGGGTDTQYF TGCGCCAGCAGCTACGGGACTAGCGGGGGGGGAACAGATACGCAGTATTTT
few TRBJ2-2 TRBV30 TRBD1 CAWRGWGQITTGELFF TGTGCCTGGAGAGGGTGGGGACAGATAACGACCGGGGAGCTGTTTTTT
few TRBJ2-1 TRBV27 TRBD2 CASSPGLVNIDEQFF TGTGCCAGCAGTCCGGGACTAGTCAACATAGATGAGCAGTTCTTC
NA TRBJ2-5 TRBV15 TRBD2 CATSDSYLTSGTEETQYF TGTGCCACCAGCGATTCCTACCTGACTAGCGGGACTGAAGAGACCCAGTACTTC
NA TRBJ1-1 TRBV7-2 NA CASSYSSSRDTEAFF TGTGCCAGCAGCTACTCTTCGAGCAGGGACACTGAAGCTTTCTTT
NA TRBJ1-5 TRBV10-2 NA CASSEDRFRQPQHF TGCGCCAGCAGTGAAGACAGATTTAGGCAGCCCCAGCATTTT